These 22 T cell receptor beta chains were all obtained from the same sample, sequenced in a study of human T cells and chemical hapten exposure. Whole blood that had not been fractionated was the source of extracted total RNA. A single record per CDR3 protein comes from TCRdb applying MiXCR to the 5' RACE reads. Of 110,000 to 150,000 distinct CDR3 sequences listed, 4.1% were seen once; the top ten hold roughly 1.4%. The receptors derive from a female donor in good health.

The table lists this clonotype with a few counts. The J gene is TRBJ1-4, the V gene TRBV27; D gene unclear. The V gene's germline CDR1 is MNHEY and CDR2 SMNVEV (reference sequence). This CDR3 is 15 amino acids long. The V end was cut by 7 bases, the J end by 8 bases, with 20 bases between. The CDR3 nucleotides read TGTGCCAGCACCTTCTCCTGTTACCGACGGGAAAAACTGTTTTTT. Protein product: CASTFSCYRREKLFF.

The chain combines TRBV20-1 with TRBJ1-3; 7 nucleotides agree with TRBD1. Germline lookup yields CDR1 DFQATT and CDR2 SNEGSKA (reference sequence). This CDR3 comprises 14 residues. The J segment lost 4 bases and the V segment lost 1 base, leaving 4 bases of the junction unmatched. CDR3: CSARGQGIGNTIYF. CDR3 nucleotides: TGCAGTGCTAGAGGACAGGGTATCGGAAACACCATATATTTT.

This clonotype occurred many times. The V gene is TRBV7-6, the J gene TRBJ1-2, with 8 bases that match TRBD1. After removal of 1 base from V and 4 bases from J, the junction contained 17 bases not matched to a gene. Germline CDR1 SGHVS, CDR2 FNYEAQ. This CDR3 spans 19 amino acids. CDR3 DNA: TGTGCCAGCAGCTTAGAGTATCAGGGGGCGAGCGGGGGTACCTATGGCTACACCTTC. This codes for CASSLEYQGASGGTYGYTF.

This clonotype was seen repeatedly, ten times or more. This chain links TRBV5-1 with TRBJ1-4, with a tentative D call TRBD1 (6 bases). V was clipped by 2 bases and J by 1 base, with 15 bases between them. The CDR3 spans 17 residues. Germline CDR1 and CDR2: SGHRS and YFSETQ. This CDR3 reads CASSFSTGIGTNEKLFF. In nucleotides, the CDR3 is TGCGCCAGCAGCTTCTCTACAGGGATAGGAACTAATGAAAAACTGTTTTTT. Full variable domain (remainder filled in from reference TRBV5-1 and TRBJ1-4): KAGVTQTPRYLIKTRGQQVTLSCSPISGHRSVSWYQQTPGQGLQFLFEYFSETQRNKGNFPGRFSGRQFSNSRSEMNVSTLELGDSALYLCASSFSTGIGTNEKLFFGSGTQLSVL.

The J gene is TRBJ2-3, the V gene TRBV7-2; D possibly corresponds to TRBD2 (6 bases). Germline V lookup: CDR1 SGHTA, CDR2 FQGNSA. V lost 1 base to trimming and J lost 4 bases, with 18 bases between them. The CDR3 contains 17 residues. The CDR3 DNA sequence: TGTGCCAGCAGCTTAGTCGCGGGGTACCGGCAGTCAGATACGCAGTATTTT. This encodes CASSLVAGYRQSDTQYF.

This clonotype appeared many times. The rearrangement joins TRBV12-3 or TRBV12-4 to TRBJ1-2; no definite D call. This CDR3 has 12 residues. V was shortened by 2 bases and J by 8 bases, with 9 bases between the two germline ends. CDR3 protein: CASSLQTVGYTF. In DNA form, the CDR3 reads TGTGCCAGCAGTTTACAGACGGTCGGCTACACCTTC.

This clonotype appeared many times. The J gene is TRBJ1-5, the V gene TRBV12-3 or TRBV12-4; D is unresolved. CDR3 length equals 15 residues. V lost 3 bases and J 4 bases, leaving 13 bases between the germline ends. This CDR3 is CASSFRQAFNQPQHF. CDR3 nucleotides: TGTGCCAGCAGTTTTCGGCAGGCCTTTAATCAGCCCCAGCATTTT.

Ten or more counts support this clonotype. The genes are TRBV2 and TRBJ1-5; D not certain. V lost 4 bases to trimming and J lost 4 bases, with 11 bases between them. The CDR3 extends over 14 amino acids. Germline V gene data show CDR1 as SNHLY and CDR2 as FYNNEI. CDR3 sequence reads: CASSVGFGNQPQHF. The CDR3 DNA reads TGTGCCAGCAGTGTCGGTTTCGGTAATCAGCCCCAGCATTTT. Full variable domain (remainder filled in from reference TRBV2 and TRBJ1-5): EPEVTQTPSHQVTQMGQEVILRCVPISNHLYFYWYRQILGQKVEFLVSFYNNEISEKSEIFDDQFSVERPDGSNFTLKIRSTKLEDSAMYFCASSVGFGNQPQHFGDGTRLSIL.

This clonotype has at least ten counts. The V gene is TRBV5-1, the J gene TRBJ2-5, with a possible D match to TRBD2 (5 bases). Trimming left V 0 bases short and J 4 bases short, with 7 bases between. The CDR3 totals 13 residues. In germline, CDR1 is SGHRS, CDR2 YFSETQ. In DNA, the CDR3 is TGCGCCAGCAGCTTGGCGGACTTAGAGACCCAGTACTTC. Translated: CASSLADLETQYF.

This clonotype was picked up a small number of times. The J gene is TRBJ1-4, the V gene TRBV6-2 or TRBV6-3; possibly TRBD1 for D (6 bases). Looked up from germline, CDR1 is MNHEY and CDR2 is SVGEGT. This CDR3 is built from 15 residues. V was trimmed by 5 bases and J by 5 bases, leaving 15 bases between them. Here the CDR3 reads CASSRTDRPNEKLFF. CDR3 sequence (DNA): TGTGCCAGCAGTCGGACAGATCGGCCGAATGAAAAACTGTTTTTT.

This clonotype was seen at least ten times. This chain links TRBV7-2 with TRBJ2-5; 7 nucleotides line up with TRBD1. This CDR3 is built from 14 residues. Trimming at V came to 4 bases and at J to 0 bases, leaving 2 bases not matched to a gene. Germline V lookup: CDR1 SGHTA, CDR2 FQGNSA. In DNA, the CDR3 is TGTGCCAGCAGCTGGGGACAGCACCAAGAGACCCAGTACTTC. Translation gives CASSWGQHQETQYF.

The V gene is TRBV19, the J gene TRBJ2-3; 8 positions agree with TRBD2. There are 17 residues in the CDR3. The V segment lost 8 bases and the J segment 10 bases; nucleotides outside the gene matches: 23. The germline gives CDR1 LNHDA, CDR2 SQIVND (reference sequence). DNA of the CDR3: TGTGCCAGTTTATCCCCTCGGGAGGGAGGGGAAAATGATCCGCAGTATTTT. Translated: CASLSPREGGENDPQYF.

This clonotype has a count of ten or more. The chain recombines TRBV2 with TRBJ1-2, with TRBD1 identical over 7 bases. The CDR3 covers 14 residues. Germline CDR1 and CDR2: SNHLY and FYNNEI. Trimming removed 9 bases from V and 5 bases from J; junction bases left unmatched: 12. The CDR3 reads CASRPDRVSYGYTF. The CDR3, as DNA: TGTGCCAGTAGACCCGACAGGGTATCTTATGGCTACACCTTC. The full variable domain, rest sourced from reference TRBV2 and TRBJ1-2, is EPEVTQTPSHQVTQMGQEVILRCVPISNHLYFYWYRQILGQKVEFLVSFYNNEISEKSEIFDDQFSVERPDGSNFTLKIRSTKLEDSAMYFCASRPDRVSYGYTFGSGTRLTVV.

This clonotype was detected only a few times. The rearrangement links TRBV6-2 or TRBV6-3 to TRBJ2-3; 7 nucleotides agree with TRBD1. V lost 4 bases, J lost 6 bases, and 13 bases stayed unmatched. The germline V gene encodes CDR1 MNHEY and CDR2 SVGEGT. The CDR3 contains 16 residues. CDR3 amino acids: CASSFRPETGFDTQYF. CDR3 in DNA: TGTGCCAGCAGTTTCCGGCCTGAGACAGGGTTCGATACGCAGTATTTT.

This clonotype was recorded at least ten times. This chain links TRBV29-1 with TRBJ1-3, with D unclear. The V gene lost 6 bases and the J gene lost 1 base, with 16 bases spanning the gap. CDR1 is SQVTM, CDR2 ANQGSEA, per germline. CDR3 size: 15 residues. In DNA form, the CDR3 reads TGCAGCGTGGACTCCAAGGAAGGGTCTGGAAACACCATATATTTT. The encoded protein is CSVDSKEGSGNTIYF.

The rearrangement links TRBV6-2 or TRBV6-3 to TRBJ1-1; the D gene is possibly TRBD1 (5 bases). V was shortened by 2 bases and J by 10 bases, with 11 bases between the two germline ends. The CDR3 loop spans 12 amino acids. Germline assignment: CDR1 MNHEY and CDR2 SVGEGT. The chain's CDR3 is CASSYNRGRAFF. The CDR3 DNA reads TGTGCCAGCAGTTACAATCGGGGGAGAGCTTTCTTT.

This clonotype was observed at least ten times. The chain employs TRBV2 and TRBJ2-5, with 9 bases fitting TRBD2. Germline V gene data show CDR1 as SNHLY and CDR2 as FYNNEI. This CDR3 has 17 amino acids. With 3 bases clipped from V and 2 bases from J, the junction kept 10 bases outside the gene matches. The CDR3 coding sequence is TGTGCCAGCAGTGATCGTCTAGCGGGGATCCTGCAAGAGACCCAGTACTTC. Its translation: CASSDRLAGILQETQYF.

This clonotype occurred many times. The J gene is TRBJ1-2, the V gene TRBV5-1; D might be TRBD1 (6 bases). The length of the CDR3 is 16 residues. V was shortened by 4 bases and J by 2 bases, with 18 bases between the two germline ends. CDR1 is SGHRS and CDR2 is YFSETQ in the germline V gene. CDR3 nucleotides: TGCGCCAGCAGCCCAGCTCGGGGGGCGGTGAACTATGGCTACACCTTC. Its protein product is CASSPARGAVNYGYTF.

There are many counts of this clonotype. The DNA for the CDR3 is TGTGCCAGCAGCCCCCAAGTAGGATACGAGCAGTACTTC. Its protein is CASSPQVGYEQYF. J is TRBJ2-7 and V is TRBV3-1; the D is unclear. Trimming pared 4 bases from V and 4 bases from J, leaving 11 bases between. Per the germline V gene, CDR1 is LGHDT and CDR2 is YNNKEL (reference sequence). The CDR3 is 13 residues long.

This clonotype was picked up many times. The CDR3 sequence: CASSYNHRAQANEQYF. In DNA form, the CDR3 reads TGTGCCAGCAGTTACAACCACAGGGCGCAGGCTAACGAGCAGTACTTC. The V call is TRBV6-5, the J call TRBJ2-7, with D perhaps TRBD1 (6 bases). This CDR3 contains 16 residues. Germline CDR1 and CDR2: MNHEY and SVGAGI. The V end lost 2 bases, the J end lost 5 bases, and 19 bases lay between the germline ends.

This clonotype was seen repeatedly, ten times or more. V usage is TRBV20-1 and J usage is TRBJ2-1, with TRBD2 identical over 12 bases. The length of the CDR3 is 16 residues. The V gene end was trimmed by 4 bases and the J gene end by 6 bases; junction bases not matched to a gene: 10. CDR1 is DFQATT, CDR2 SNEGSKA, per germline (reference sequence). CDR3 DNA sequence: TGCAGTGCTACACGGGACCCGGGACTAGCGGGCAATGAGCAGTTCTTC. Its translation: CSATRDPGLAGNEQFF.

This clonotype was picked up many times. The chain joins TRBV25-1 to TRBJ2-7; no firm D call. The V gene lost 1 base and the J gene lost 2 bases, with 0 bases spanning the gap. The CDR3 runs 11 residues. In germline, CDR1 is MGHDK, CDR2 SYGVNS. The CDR3 DNA reads TGTGCCAGCAGTGAATCCTACGAGCAGTACTTC. It codes for CASSESYEQYF.